One and the same sample provided the 28 T cell receptor beta chains below, sequenced in a study of blood T cell repertoires in COVID-19. Method: immunoSEQ multiplex PCR; TCRdb's copy keeps in-frame clones and lacks some. The sample contains 300,000 to 350,000 clones, 75% to 90% of which appear only once. Sample: peripheral blood. Every receptor here comes from a woman between 45 and 60 years old with COVID-19, enrolled during active disease.

This chain uses TRBV28 with TRBJ1-5; 9 bases align to TRBD1. The CDR3 runs 15 residues. Germline CDR1 MDHEN, CDR2 SYDVKM. Trimming at V came to 7 bases and at J to 0 bases, leaving 4 bases not matched to a gene. The CDR3 region is CASNDRGYSNQPQHF. CDR3 nucleotides: TGTGCCAGCAACGACAGGGGGTATAGCAATCAGCCCCAGCATTTT. Complete variable domain (other parts from reference TRBV28 and TRBJ1-5): DVKVTQSSRYLVKRTGEKVFLECVQDMDHENMFWYRQDPGLGLRLIYFSYDVKMKEKGDIPEGYSVSREKKERFSLILESASTNQTSMYLCASNDRGYSNQPQHFGDGTRLSIL.

The rearrangement links TRBV5-1 to TRBJ2-2; 7 bases match TRBD1. Germline assignment: CDR1 SGHRS and CDR2 YFSETQ. This CDR3 has 16 amino acids. The J segment lost 2 bases and the V segment lost 3 bases, leaving 7 bases of the junction unmatched. CDR3 sequence reads: CASSSNPGGNTGELFF. CDR3 bases: TGCGCCAGCAGCTCCAACCCAGGGGGAAACACCGGGGAGCTGTTTTTT.

The rearrangement uses TRBV5-1 and TRBJ2-2, with TRBD2 matching 13 bases. This CDR3 is built from 16 residues. After removal of 4 bases from V and 7 bases from J, the junction contained 7 bases not matched to a gene. Germline V gene data show CDR1 as SGHRS and CDR2 as YFSETQ. The CDR3 coding sequence is TGCGCCAGCAGCAGGACTAGCGGGAGTTTGGGCGGGGAGCTGTTTTTT. It codes for CASSRTSGSLGGELFF.

V gene TRBV27 combines with J gene TRBJ2-1; the D gene is possibly TRBD2 (6 bases). Germline V gene lookup returns CDR1 MNHEY and CDR2 SMNVEV (reference sequence). This CDR3 has 14 amino acids. The V end was cut by 7 bases, the J end by 0 bases, with 10 bases between. The CDR3 DNA reads as TGTGCCAGCATTGGGGGGACCTCCTACAATGAGCAGTTCTTC. Translating gives CASIGGTSYNEQFF.

V is TRBV6-1 and J is TRBJ2-7, with 8 bases lining up with TRBD2. The CDR3 is 14 residues long. Trimming cost V 3 bases and J 5 bases; bases outside gene matches: 6. Germline lookup yields CDR1 MNHNS and CDR2 SASEGT. Here the CDR3 reads CASSEPSGYDEQYF. CDR3 sequence (DNA): TGTGCCAGCAGTGAGCCTAGCGGGTACGACGAGCAGTACTTC.

The chain combines TRBV25-1 with TRBJ2-5, with 7 bases lining up with TRBD1. The CDR3 sequence is 15 residues long. Germline V CDR1 and CDR2: MGHDK, SYGVNS. V lost 2 bases and J lost 1; bases outside the gene matches: 4. CDR3 sequence (DNA): TGTGCCAGCAGTGAACCGACAGGGCCCCAAGAGACCCAGTACTTC. It encodes CASSEPTGPQETQYF.

V is TRBV4-2 and J is TRBJ1-1, with D uncertain. The V gene's germline CDR1 is LGHNA and CDR2 YNFKEQ. CDR3 length: 15 amino acids. Trimming removed 4 bases from V and 1 base from J, with 13 bases in between. The CDR3 DNA reads TGTGCCAGCAGCCCCGGGCGGAGGAGGAACACTGAAGCTTTCTTT. As protein: CASSPGRRRNTEAFF.

The rearrangement joins TRBV12-3 or TRBV12-4 to TRBJ1-6, with D hard to call. V was shortened by 3 bases and J by 7 bases, with 7 bases between the two germline ends. The CDR3 has 13 amino acids. Here the CDR3 reads CASSLNLNSPLHF. The CDR3 DNA follows: TGTGCCAGCAGTTTGAACCTAAATTCACCCCTCCACTTT.

The chain carries TRBV7-8 and TRBJ1-2; 9 bases are a match to TRBD1. CDR1 and CDR2 from the germline V gene are SGHVS and FQNEAQ. The CDR3 covers 16 residues. V lost 5 bases and J lost 6; bases outside the gene matches: 13. CDR3 protein: CASSLLGQGGKDGYTF. As DNA, the CDR3 is TGTGCCAGCAGCCTACTGGGACAGGGAGGAAAAGATGGCTACACCTTC.

The chain uses TRBV3-1 (or the pseudogene TRBV3-2) and TRBJ1-1; TRBD1 matches 7 bases. V trimming: 6 bases; J trimming: 5 bases; junction bases outside the gene matches: 9. The CDR3 has 14 amino acids. The germline V gene encodes CDR1 LGHDT and CDR2 YNNKEL (reference sequence). The chain's CDR3 is CASRAATGITEAFF. The DNA of the CDR3 is TGTGCCAGCAGAGCCGCGACAGGGATTACTGAAGCTTTCTTT.

This rearrangement joins TRBV7-3 to TRBJ2-5; 8 positions match TRBD1. J gave up 2 bases and V 5 bases, and 4 bases lay outside the gene matches. Germline V gives CDR1 SGHTA, CDR2 FQGTGA. The CDR3 is 14 amino acids. In nucleotides, the CDR3 is TGTGCCAGCAGCAAAGGGGACAGGCAAGAGACCCAGTACTTC. Its translation: CASSKGDRQETQYF.

The chain is built from TRBV18 and TRBJ2-3; 14 nucleotides line up with TRBD2. Germline V gene sequence: CDR1 KGHSH, CDR2 LQKENI. Losses at the gene ends were 5 bases for V and 3 bases for J; bases not matched to a gene: 7. This CDR3 is 17 amino acids long. Here the CDR3 DNA reads TGTGCCAGCTCAACAGGACTAGCGGGAGGCGGGACAGATACGCAGTATTTT. Translated: CASSTGLAGGGTDTQYF.

V is TRBV5-1 and J is TRBJ2-1, with D tentatively TRBD1 (5 bases). Deletions cut 0 bases from V and 7 bases from J, with 14 bases between. The CDR3 sequence is 15 residues long. Germline-derived CDR1 and CDR2 are SGHRS and YFSETQ. CDR3 coding DNA: TGCGCCAGCAGCTTGGGGGGCGACTCAGGGAATGAGCAGTTCTTC. Translating it yields CASSLGGDSGNEQFF. Using reference TRBV5-1 and TRBJ2-1 for the parts outside the CDR3, the full variable domain is KAGVTQTPRYLIKTRGQQVTLSCSPISGHRSVSWYQQTPGQGLQFLFEYFSETQRNKGNFPGRFSGRQFSNSRSEMNVSTLELGDSALYLCASSLGGDSGNEQFFGPGTRLTVL.

V is TRBV7-9 and J is TRBJ2-3; weak D call: TRBD2 (6 bases). V lost 5 bases to trimming and J lost 4 bases, with 10 bases between them. This CDR3 is 13 amino acids long. Per the germline V gene, CDR1 is SEHNR and CDR2 is FQNEAQ (reference sequence). CDR3 sequence reads: CASSPSVADTQYF. DNA of the CDR3: TGTGCCAGCAGCCCTAGCGTCGCAGATACGCAGTATTTT.

The chain uses TRBV3-1 (or the pseudogene TRBV3-2) and TRBJ1-2; D is unclear. The germline V gene encodes CDR1 LGHDT and CDR2 YNNKEL (reference sequence). This CDR3 comprises 10 residues. The CDR3 protein is CVSPVYGYTF. Written as DNA, the CDR3 is TGTGTTTCCCCGGTCTATGGCTACACCTTC.

The genes are TRBV10-2 and TRBJ2-7; a weak D match, TRBD2 (5 bases). The V and J ends lost 4 bases and 2 bases respectively, with 12 bases between them. Germline assignment: CDR1 WSHSY and CDR2 SAAADI. CDR3 size: 14 residues. Written as DNA, the CDR3 is TGCGCCAGCAGTGGGGAGAACAGAGCCTACGAGCAGTACTTC. This sequence encodes CASSGENRAYEQYF.

This clone is a singleton in its sample. This rearrangement joins TRBV6-4 to TRBJ1-1, with TRBD1 matching over 7 bases. The length of the CDR3 is 13 residues. The J segment lost 5 bases and the V segment lost 4 bases, leaving 4 bases of the junction unmatched. Per the germline V gene, CDR1 is MRHNA and CDR2 is SNTAGT. The CDR3 DNA is TGTGCCAGCAGTGCGACAGGGATGACTGAAGCTTTCTTT. This gives the protein CASSATGMTEAFF.

The chain recombines TRBV28 with TRBJ1-1, with D perhaps matching TRBD1 (5 bases). Germline loops: CDR1 MDHEN, CDR2 SYDVKM. V was pared by 7 bases and J by 2 bases, with 20 bases between. CDR3 size: 16 residues. CDR3 nucleotide sequence: TGTGCCAGCACCCTTTCCCCTGACAGTTTCAACACTGAAGCTTTCTTT. This gives the protein CASTLSPDSFNTEAFF.

The chain has TRBV7-8 and TRBJ2-2; D perhaps matches TRBD1 (6 bases). V lost 5 bases, J lost 5 bases, and 15 bases lay in between. The CDR3 extends over 15 amino acids. In germline, CDR1 is SGHVS, CDR2 FQNEAQ. The CDR3 here is CASSTRTDLTGELFF. The CDR3 nucleotides are TGTGCCAGCAGCACCCGGACAGATCTAACCGGGGAGCTGTTTTTT.

The chain couples TRBV19 to TRBJ2-3, with D unclear. The V and J ends lost 8 bases and 4 bases respectively, with 13 bases between them. Germline CDR1 and CDR2: LNHDA and SQIVND (reference sequence). CDR3 length: 13 residues. In DNA, the CDR3 is TGTGCCAGTGCCGACCTGGCGGCAGATACGCAGTATTTT. This translates into CASADLAADTQYF.

The rearrangement links TRBV2 to TRBJ1-1; 10 bases agree with TRBD1. The CDR3 contains 15 residues. Germline CDR1 SNHLY, CDR2 FYNNEI. The V and J ends lost 3 bases and 8 bases, in that order; junction bases with no gene match: 9. The CDR3 nucleotides read TGTGCCAGCAGTGAGGAAGGGACAGGGGCCATGGAAGCTTTCTTT. Amino acid sequence: CASSEEGTGAMEAFF. The whole variable domain, remainder taken from reference TRBV2 and TRBJ1-1, is EPEVTQTPSHQVTQMGQEVILRCVPISNHLYFYWYRQILGQKVEFLVSFYNNEISEKSEIFDDQFSVERPDGSNFTLKIRSTKLEDSAMYFCASSEEGTGAMEAFFGQGTRLTVV.

This sequence joins TRBV11-3 and TRBJ1-1; TRBD1 aligns across 8 bases. The trim removed 5 bases at V and 4 bases at J, leaving 3 bases unmatched. The CDR3 contains 13 residues. The germline CDR1 and CDR2 sequences are SGHNT and YENEEA. CDR3 DNA sequence: TGTGCCAGCAGCCGACAGGGGTTCACTGAAGCTTTCTTT. It translates to CASSRQGFTEAFF.

The CDR3 reads CASSEARSINSGNTIYF. The CDR3 DNA is TGTGCCAGCAGTGAAGCGCGGAGCATCAACTCTGGAAACACCATATATTTT. This sequence joins TRBV2 and TRBJ1-3; D call uncertain. Germline-derived CDR1 and CDR2 are SNHLY and FYNNEI. There are 17 residues in the CDR3. Trimming left V 0 bases short and J 0 bases short, with 12 bases between.

The CDR3 DNA sequence: TGTGCCAGCAGCTTTAGTCTCAACACTGAAGCTTTCTTT. Protein product: CASSFSLNTEAFF. V is TRBV7-6 and J is TRBJ1-1; no clear D gene. Trimming shortened V by 3 bases and J by 2 bases, and 7 bases separated the two germline ends. Per the germline V gene, CDR1 is SGHVS and CDR2 is FNYEAQ. The CDR3 is 13 amino acids.

The gene calls are TRBV9 and TRBJ2-3; 8 nucleotides match TRBD1. This CDR3 contains 13 residues. Germline loops: CDR1 SGDLS, CDR2 YYNGEE. J lost 8 bases, V lost 6 bases, and 8 bases had no gene match. CDR3 bases: TGTGCCAGCACCGCAGGGGGCTATGGTACGCAGTATTTT. Amino acid sequence: CASTAGGYGTQYF.

V gene TRBV15 combines with J gene TRBJ2-1; 11 nucleotides agree with TRBD2. The CDR3 spans 16 residues. Germline CDR1 reads LNHNV; CDR2 reads YYDKDF (reference sequence). V lost 4 bases, J lost 7 bases, and 9 bases stayed unmatched. The CDR3 region has the DNA TGTGCCACCAGCACATCGACTAGCGGGGATGTAAATGAGCAGTTCTTC. As protein: CATSTSTSGDVNEQFF.

The rearrangement links TRBV27 to TRBJ2-7; TRBD2 might be the D (5 bases). Germline lookup yields CDR1 MNHEY and CDR2 SMNVEV (reference sequence). CDR3 length: 15 residues. Trimming removed 3 bases at V and 5 bases at J, with 17 bases between. As DNA, the CDR3 is TGTGCCAGCAGTTTCGGACTCTCAACGTGGAACGAGCAGTACTTC. It yields the protein CASSFGLSTWNEQYF.

The chain joins TRBV30 to TRBJ1-5; tentatively, D is TRBD1 (5 bases). Germline V gives CDR1 GTSNPN, CDR2 SVGIG (reference sequence). Trimming cost V 1 base and J 7 bases, with 11 bases left between them. The CDR3 has 13 amino acids. CDR3 DNA: TGTGCCTGGAGTGAGGACACGAGCCAGCCCCAGCATTTT. Translated: CAWSEDTSQPQHF.